The 3 T cell receptor beta chains below were found in one sample sequenced in a study of cytomegalovirus exposure and HLA in healthy donors. The PCR was carried out with 60 Vbeta primers and 13 Jbeta primers. TCRdb's table, derived via immunoSEQ multiplex PCR, lists solely in-frame clones and lacks some. Among approximately 120,000 clones listed, roughly 86% were seen once. Sequences were obtained from PBMCs. The receptors come from a man aged 18-30 years in good health and CMV-seronegative.

Regarding this clone: Other DNA sequences in the sample encode the same CDR3. The chain is built from TRBV18 and TRBJ1-5, with 7 bases fitting TRBD1. Trimming cost V 3 bases and J 4 bases; bases outside gene matches: 0. This CDR3 spans 13 amino acids. Looked up from germline, CDR1 is KGHSH and CDR2 is LQKENI. CDR3 sequence reads: CASSPGQNQPQHF. The CDR3 DNA reads TGTGCCAGCTCACCGGGACAGAATCAGCCCCAGCATTTT.

The J gene is TRBJ2-7, the V gene TRBV10-2; 9 nucleotides agree with TRBD1. The V and J ends lost 3 bases and 2 bases, in that order; junction bases with no gene match: 11. The CDR3 consists of 17 residues. The germline gives CDR1 WSHSY, CDR2 SAAADI. CDR3 bases: TGCGCCAGCAGTGATAGGGAACAGGGGGCTAACCCCTACGAGCAGTACTTC. Translated, it gives CASSDREQGANPYEQYF.

This clone was observed a single time. The chain employs TRBV4-3 and TRBJ2-7, with 8 bases lining up with TRBD2. The germline gives CDR1 LGHNA, CDR2 YSLEER. This CDR3 region has 16 residues. Unmatched junction bases numbered 6, after V lost 0 bases and J lost 2 bases. CDR3 in DNA: TGCGCCAGCAGCCAAGAAGAGCGGGGGCCCCCCTACGAGCAGTACTTC. Translated, it gives CASSQEERGPPYEQYF.